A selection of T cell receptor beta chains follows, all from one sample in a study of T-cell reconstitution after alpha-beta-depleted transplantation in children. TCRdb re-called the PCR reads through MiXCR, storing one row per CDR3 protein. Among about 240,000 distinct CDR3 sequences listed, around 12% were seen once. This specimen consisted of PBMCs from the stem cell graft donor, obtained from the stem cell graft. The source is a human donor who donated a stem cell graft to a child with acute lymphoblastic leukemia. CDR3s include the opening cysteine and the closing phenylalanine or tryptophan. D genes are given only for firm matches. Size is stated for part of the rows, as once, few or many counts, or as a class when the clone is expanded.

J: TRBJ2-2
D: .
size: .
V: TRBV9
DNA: TGTGCCAGCAGCGTAGAAGGTAGTGTTGTGTACACCGGGGAGCTGTTTTTT
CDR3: CASSVEGSVVYTGELFF

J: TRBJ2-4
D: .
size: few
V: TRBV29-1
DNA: TGCAGCGTTACGGACACCGCCAAAAACAGTCAGTACTTC
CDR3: CSVTDTAKNSQYF

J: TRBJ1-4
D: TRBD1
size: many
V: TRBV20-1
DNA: TGCGTAGGACAGGGCTATAAAACTAATGAAAAACTGTTTTTT
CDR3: CVGQGYKTNEKLFF

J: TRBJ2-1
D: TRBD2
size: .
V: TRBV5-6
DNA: TGTGCCAGCAGCCCCGGACTAGTGGGAGGAGGTGAGCAGTTCTTC
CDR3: CASSPGLVGGGEQFF

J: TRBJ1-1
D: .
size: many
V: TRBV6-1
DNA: TGTGCCAGCAGTGACAACAGGGTGGCTGCCGACACTGAAGCTTTCTTT
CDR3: CASSDNRVAADTEAFF

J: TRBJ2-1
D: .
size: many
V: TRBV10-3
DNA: TGTGCCATCAGTCAGAGGGGTGATGAGCAGTTCTTC
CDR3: CAISQRGDEQFF

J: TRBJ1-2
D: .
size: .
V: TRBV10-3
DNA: TGTGCCATCAGTGAGTCCTCTACAGGGTTTTCCTATGGCTACACCTTC
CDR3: CAISESSTGFSYGYTF

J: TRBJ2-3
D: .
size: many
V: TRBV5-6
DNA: TGTGCCAGCAGCTTGGTGTCTGTGTTAGATACGCAGTATTTT
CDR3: CASSLVSVLDTQYF

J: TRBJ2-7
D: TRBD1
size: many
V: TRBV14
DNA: TGTGCCAGCAGCCAACATCGACAGGGCGAGCAGTACTTC
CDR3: CASSQHRQGEQYF

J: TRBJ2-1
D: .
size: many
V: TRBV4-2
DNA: TGTGCCAGCAGCCAAGAACTCGGCCACAGGGTGAGGGATGAGCAGTTCTTC
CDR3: CASSQELGHRVRDEQFF

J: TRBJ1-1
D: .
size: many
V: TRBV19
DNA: TGTGCCAGTAGCTCCGGACCGAACACTGAAGCTTTCTTT
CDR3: CASSSGPNTEAFF

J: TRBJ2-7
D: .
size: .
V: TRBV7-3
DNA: TGTGCCAGCAGCCAGGCGAGGGAGAGCGAGCAGTACTTC
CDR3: CASSQARESEQYF

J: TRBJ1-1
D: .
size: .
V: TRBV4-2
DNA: TGTGCCAGCAGCCAAGATTATAGTGGTCCTGAAGCTTTCTTT
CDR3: CASSQDYSGPEAFF

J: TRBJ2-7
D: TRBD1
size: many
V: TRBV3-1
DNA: TGTGCCAGCAGCCAAATAGGGACAGGTGCCTACGAGCAGTACTTC
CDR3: CASSQIGTGAYEQYF

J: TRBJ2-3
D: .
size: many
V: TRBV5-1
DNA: TGCGCCAGCAGCTTTCGGGGGAGGAAGGCAGATACGCAGTATTTT
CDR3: CASSFRGRKADTQYF

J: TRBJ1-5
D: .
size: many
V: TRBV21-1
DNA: TGTGCCAGCAGCAATAGACAGGGCTTTCCCGCTGCTGGGGGCAATCAGCCCCAGCATTTT
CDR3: CASSNRQGFPAAGGNQPQHF

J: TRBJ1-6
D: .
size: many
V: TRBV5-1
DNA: TGCGCCAGCAGCTCCCAGGACGGCTCTAATTCACCCCTCCACTTT
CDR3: CASSSQDGSNSPLHF

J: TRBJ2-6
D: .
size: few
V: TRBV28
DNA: TGTGCCAGCAGTTTATACCCTAATATGGCGAGCGGGGCCAACGTCCTGACTTTC
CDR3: CASSLYPNMASGANVLTF

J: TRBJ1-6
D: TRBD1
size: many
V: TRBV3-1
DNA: TGTGCCAGCAGCCAAGGCCGGACAGGCGCACCCCTCCACTTT
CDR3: CASSQGRTGAPLHF

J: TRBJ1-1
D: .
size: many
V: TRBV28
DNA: TGTGCCAGCAGTTTAGTGTCCCCGGCACCCATGAACACTGAAGCTTTCTTT
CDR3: CASSLVSPAPMNTEAFF

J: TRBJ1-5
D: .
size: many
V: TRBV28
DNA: TGTGCCAGCAGTCCCATCATTACAGGGAATCAGCCCCAGCATTTT
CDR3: CASSPIITGNQPQHF

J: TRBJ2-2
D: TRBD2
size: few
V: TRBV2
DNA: TGTGCCAGCAGTAGGACCGGGACTAGCGGGAGAACCGGGGAGCTGTTTTTT
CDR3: CASSRTGTSGRTGELFF

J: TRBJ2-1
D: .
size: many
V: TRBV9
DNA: TGTGCCAGCAGCGTAGCGGGTGGCCCCTACAATGAGCAGTTCTTC
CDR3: CASSVAGGPYNEQFF

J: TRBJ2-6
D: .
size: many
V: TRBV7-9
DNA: TGTGCCACCCACAACGTCCTGACTTTC
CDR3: CATHNVLTF

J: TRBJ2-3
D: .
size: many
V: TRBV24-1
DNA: TGTGCCACCAGTGTCGCCCCAGGAACTAGCACAGATACGCAGTATTTT
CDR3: CATSVAPGTSTDTQYF

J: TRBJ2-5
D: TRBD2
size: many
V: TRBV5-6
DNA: TGTGCCAGCAGCTTAGGACTAGCCGCGGAGACCCAGTACTTC
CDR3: CASSLGLAAETQYF

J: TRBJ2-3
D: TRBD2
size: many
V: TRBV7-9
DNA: TGTGCCAGTAGTCTCGGACTAGCGGGGGTCACAGATACGCAGTATTTT
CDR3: CASSLGLAGVTDTQYF

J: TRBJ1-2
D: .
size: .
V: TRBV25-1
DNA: TGTGCCAGCAGAGTCGGAGAGGGTTTTGGCTACACCTTC
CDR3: CASRVGEGFGYTF

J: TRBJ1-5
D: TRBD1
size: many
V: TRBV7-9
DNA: TGTGCCAGCAGCCGACAGGGGAGCAGCAATCAGCCCCAGCATTTT
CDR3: CASSRQGSSNQPQHF

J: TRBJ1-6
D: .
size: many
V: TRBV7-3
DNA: TGTGCCAGCAGCTTACAACCTAATTCACCCCTCCACTTT
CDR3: CASSLQPNSPLHF

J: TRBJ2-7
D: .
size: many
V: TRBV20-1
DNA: TGCAGTGCTAGAGATACAGGGAGCTCCTACGAGCAGTACTTC
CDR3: CSARDTGSSYEQYF

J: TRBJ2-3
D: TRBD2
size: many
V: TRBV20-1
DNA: TGCAGTGCTGGGCGGGAGGGGTACGGCACAGATACGCAGTATTTT
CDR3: CSAGREGYGTDTQYF

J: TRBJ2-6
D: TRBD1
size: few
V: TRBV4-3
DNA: TGCGCCAGCAGCCATGAAGTACAGGGGTCCTCTGGGGCCAACGTCCTGACTTTC
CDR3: CASSHEVQGSSGANVLTF

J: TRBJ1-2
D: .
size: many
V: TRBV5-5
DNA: TGTGCCAGCAGCTCGTCGGACATACCGCTTAATGGCTACACCTTC
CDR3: CASSSSDIPLNGYTF

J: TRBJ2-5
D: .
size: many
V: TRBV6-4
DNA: TGTGCCAGCAGTGACTCGCAGGGAGAGACCCAGTACTTC
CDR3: CASSDSQGETQYF

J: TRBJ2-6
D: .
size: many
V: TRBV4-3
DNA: TGCGCCAGCAGCCAGGAGACTTTCTCTGGGGCCAACGTCCTGACTTTC
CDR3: CASSQETFSGANVLTF

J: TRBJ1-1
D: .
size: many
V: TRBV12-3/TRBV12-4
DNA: TGTGCCAGCCTTTGGGGGGAGGTCACTGAAGCTTTCTTT
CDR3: CASLWGEVTEAFF

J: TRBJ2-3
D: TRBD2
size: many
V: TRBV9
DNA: TGTGCCAGCAGCGTAGCGTGGGAGGGAACAGATACGCAGTATTTT
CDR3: CASSVAWEGTDTQYF

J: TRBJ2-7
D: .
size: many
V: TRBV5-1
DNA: TGCGCCAGCAGCCCGCACAGGGATGAGCAGTACTTC
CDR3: CASSPHRDEQYF

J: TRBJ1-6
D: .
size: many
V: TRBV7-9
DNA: TGTGCCAGCAGCGCCGCAGGTTTCTATAATTCACCCCTCCACTTT
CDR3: CASSAAGFYNSPLHF

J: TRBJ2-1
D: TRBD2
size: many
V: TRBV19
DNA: TGTGCCAGTAGTAACCGGACTAGCGGGAGGCACAATGAGCAGTTCTTC
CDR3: CASSNRTSGRHNEQFF

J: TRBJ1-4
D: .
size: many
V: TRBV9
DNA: TGTGCCAGCAACGCGGGGCAGGGGTATGAAAAACTGTTTTTT
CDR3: CASNAGQGYEKLFF

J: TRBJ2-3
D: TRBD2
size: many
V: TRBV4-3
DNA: TGCGCCAGCAGCCAAGCCCCCCCTCTAGCGGGAGCAGATACGCAGTATTTT
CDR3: CASSQAPPLAGADTQYF